A single sample gave rise to the 32 T cell receptor beta chains below, sequenced in a study of cytomegalovirus exposure and HLA in healthy donors. 60 Vbeta and 13 Jbeta primers were used in PCR. Here immunoSEQ multiplex PCR was the method, and the copy in TCRdb shows in-frame clones only, minus some. In the table there are about 140,000 clones, 73% of which are singletons. The sequenced material came from PBMCs. These receptors originate from a woman between 40 and 55 years old in good health and CMV-seronegative.

The chain carries TRBV15 and TRBJ1-2; TRBD1 is a possible D gene (6 bases). V was clipped by 5 bases and J by 0 bases, with 19 bases between them. The CDR3 is made up of 17 amino acids. The germline V gene has CDR1 LNHNV and CDR2 YYDKDF (reference sequence). CDR3 region: CATSDRDTLTSNYGYTF. The CDR3 DNA reads TGTGCCACCAGCGACCGGGACACCCTTACTTCTAACTATGGCTACACCTTC.

The rearrangement links TRBV28 to TRBJ1-6; no clear D gene. The ends were cut back, 5 bases at V and 10 bases at J, with 9 bases in the middle. The CDR3 contains 12 residues. Germline lookup yields CDR1 MDHEN and CDR2 SYDVKM. CDR3 sequence (DNA): TGTGCCAGCAGTCCTAGGCTCTCACCCCTCCACTTT. Translation gives CASSPRLSPLHF. The full variable domain, rest sourced from reference TRBV28 and TRBJ1-6, is DVKVTQSSRYLVKRTGEKVFLECVQDMDHENMFWYRQDPGLGLRLIYFSYDVKMKEKGDIPEGYSVSREKKERFSLILESASTNQTSMYLCASSPRLSPLHFGNGTRLTVT.

The chain recombines TRBV13 with TRBJ2-2; the match to TRBD1 covers 8 bases. Germline CDR1 reads PRHDT; CDR2 reads FYEKMQ (reference sequence). The trim removed 2 bases at V and 3 bases at J, leaving 5 bases unmatched. CDR3 size: 16 residues. CDR3 residues: CASSLWTGTDTGELFF. CDR3 coding DNA: TGTGCCAGCAGCTTATGGACAGGGACGGACACCGGGGAGCTGTTTTTT.

J is TRBJ2-2 and V is TRBV27; a possible D gene is TRBD2 (5 bases). This CDR3 contains 19 residues. Germline CDR1 MNHEY, CDR2 SMNVEV (reference sequence). The V end was cut by 11 bases, the J end by 3 bases, with 31 bases between. Here the CDR3 reads CASSTTGIGLLSDTGELFF. DNA for the CDR3: TGTGCCTCCTCAACCACGGGGATCGGTTTGTTATCGGACACCGGGGAGCTGTTTTTT.

The chain employs TRBV7-8 and TRBJ2-6; TRBD1 agrees at 7 bases. Germline CDR1 is SGHVS and CDR2 is FQNEAQ. The CDR3 is made up of 18 amino acids. V lost 8 bases, J lost 0 bases, and 13 bases stayed unmatched. As DNA, the CDR3 is TGTGCCAGCCTTCCGAAAAGGACAGGATACTCTGGGGCCAACGTCCTGACTTTC. Translating it yields CASLPKRTGYSGANVLTF.

For the CDR3, the DNA is TGCGCCAGCAGCCAACAGGGGGGCAGGCGGAACACTGAAGCTTTCTTT. Its protein product is CASSQQGGRRNTEAFF. The chain joins TRBV4-1 to TRBJ1-1, with 7 nucleotides matching TRBD1. CDR1 is MGHRA and CDR2 is YSYEKL in the germline V gene. V lost 2 bases, J lost 1 base, and 7 bases stayed unmatched. The CDR3 extends over 16 amino acids.

The genes are TRBV6-1 and TRBJ2-2; the D gene is possibly TRBD1 (5 bases). CDR1 is MNHNS and CDR2 is SASEGT in the germline V gene. This CDR3 contains 15 residues. Trimming shortened V by 1 base and J by 4 bases, and 10 bases separated the two germline ends. The DNA for the CDR3 is TGTGCCAGCAGTGAAGGGCAGGGTTTCACCGGGGAGCTGTTTTTT. Translation: CASSEGQGFTGELFF.

This chain links TRBV2 with TRBJ2-7, with 7 nucleotides matching TRBD2. The ends lost 6 bases at V and 4 bases at J; junction bases unmatched: 12. CDR3 length equals 15 residues. In germline, CDR1 is SNHLY, CDR2 FYNNEI. CDR3 DNA sequence: TGTGCCAGCAGCGGGGAGGGCCCAGCCCTTTACGAGCAGTACGTC. Protein: CASSGEGPALYEQYV.

The V and J genes are TRBV28 and TRBJ2-2, with 9 positions matching TRBD1. Losses at the gene ends were 0 bases for V and 1 base for J; bases not matched to a gene: 0. Germline CDR1 and CDR2: MDHEN and SYDVKM. The CDR3 covers 16 residues. This CDR3 is CASSLWGQGNTGELFF. CDR3 coding DNA: TGTGCCAGCAGTTTATGGGGACAGGGGAACACCGGGGAGCTGTTTTTT. The whole variable domain, filled in from reference TRBV28 and TRBJ2-2, reads DVKVTQSSRYLVKRTGEKVFLECVQDMDHENMFWYRQDPGLGLRLIYFSYDVKMKEKGDIPEGYSVSREKKERFSLILESASTNQTSMYLCASSLWGQGNTGELFFGEGSRLTVL.

The V call is TRBV6-1, the J call TRBJ2-5; 15 positions agree with TRBD2. V was pared by 0 bases and J by 4 bases, with 6 bases of the junction left unmatched. The CDR3 is made up of 18 amino acids. Germline V lookup: CDR1 MNHNS, CDR2 SASEGT. The CDR3 DNA sequence: TGTGCCAGCAGTGAAGCGGGACTAGCGGGGGGTCTGGGAGAGACCCAGTACTTC. Amino acid sequence: CASSEAGLAGGLGETQYF.

A single count supports this clone. V is TRBV19 and J is TRBJ2-3; the match to TRBD2 covers 10 bases. The CDR3 extends over 16 amino acids. Germline values: CDR1 LNHDA, CDR2 SQIVND (reference sequence). After removal of 2 bases from V and 6 bases from J, the junction contained 8 bases not matched to a gene. The CDR3 sequence is CASSIKLAGSLDTQYF. CDR3 DNA sequence: TGTGCCAGTAGTATAAAACTAGCGGGGAGCTTGGATACGCAGTATTTT.

V gene TRBV7-9 combines with J gene TRBJ2-5; 9 nucleotides match TRBD2. Germline assignment: CDR1 SEHNR and CDR2 FQNEAQ (reference sequence). Losses at the gene ends were 5 bases for V and 4 bases for J; bases not matched to a gene: 8. The CDR3 consists of 15 residues. The CDR3 bases are TGTGCCAGCAGCCAGTCGGGACTAGCCGCAGAGACCCAGTACTTC. Translated: CASSQSGLAAETQYF.

The V gene is TRBV6-5, the J gene TRBJ2-3, with D possibly being TRBD1 (6 bases). Per germline, CDR1 MNHEY and CDR2 SVGAGI. The CDR3 consists of 14 residues. Trimming pared 2 bases from V and 2 bases from J, leaving 8 bases between. Here the CDR3 reads CASSYDRNTDTQYF. CDR3 nucleotide sequence: TGTGCCAGCAGTTACGACAGGAACACAGATACGCAGTATTTT.

This clone was picked up one time. V usage is TRBV4-1 and J usage is TRBJ2-5, with TRBD2 as a possible D gene (7 bases). CDR1 is MGHRA, CDR2 YSYEKL, per germline. V lost 1 base and J lost 0, with 21 bases in between. This CDR3 is 19 amino acids long. The chain's CDR3 is CASSQGGPKGGRYQETQYF. The CDR3, as DNA: TGCGCCAGCAGCCAAGGGGGCCCTAAGGGGGGGCGGTACCAAGAGACCCAGTACTTC.

This sequence joins TRBV5-5 and TRBJ2-7, with D possibly being TRBD2 (5 bases). CDR3 length: 13 residues. With 2 bases removed from V and 6 bases from J, the gap between germline ends came to 12 bases. Germline V gives CDR1 SGHKS, CDR2 YYEKEE (reference sequence). The CDR3: CASSFTGKFEQYF. Written as DNA, the CDR3 is TGTGCCAGCAGCTTTACCGGGAAGTTCGAGCAGTACTTC.

This CDR3 is CASSSEAQSPYEQYF. The CDR3 bases are TGTGCCAGCAGCTCAGAGGCCCAAAGTCCCTACGAGCAGTACTTC. The chain recombines TRBV7-9 with TRBJ2-7; D ambiguous. Trimming took 4 bases from V and 2 from J, leaving 15 bases between them. The CDR3 runs 15 residues. Per the germline V gene, CDR1 is SEHNR and CDR2 is FQNEAQ (reference sequence). Based on the CDR3 plus reference TRBV7-9 and TRBJ2-7, the full variable domain is DTGVSQNPRHKITKRGQNVTFRCDPISEHNRLYWYRQTLGQGPEFLTYFQNEAQLEKSRLLSDRFSAERPKGSFSTLEIQRTEQGDSAMYLCASSSEAQSPYEQYFGPGTRLTVT.

This chain uses TRBV7-8 with TRBJ1-2; 7 bases fit TRBD1. Germline V gene lookup returns CDR1 SGHVS and CDR2 FQNEAQ. V lost 5 bases to trimming and J lost 4 bases; unmatched junction nucleotides: 7. The CDR3 loop spans 14 amino acids. In DNA, the CDR3 is TGTGCCAGCAGCCCCATGGGACAGATCTATGGCTACACCTTC. It is translated as CASSPMGQIYGYTF.

The CDR3 bases are TGTGCCAGCAGCGCCAAGGACTCGTCGTCGGCTTTCTTT. This translates into CASSAKDSSSAFF. The J gene is TRBJ1-1, the V gene TRBV9; D unresolved. Germline V CDR1 and CDR2: SGDLS, YYNGEE. CDR3 length: 13 amino acids. Trimming took off 3 bases at V and 11 bases at J, with 17 bases between the two ends.

J is TRBJ2-5 and V is TRBV18; TRBD2 matches at 11 bases. CDR1 is KGHSH, CDR2 LQKENI, per germline. V gave up 1 base and J gave up 1 base; unmatched junction bases: 5. The CDR3 covers 17 residues. This CDR3 reads CASSPLLAGASQETQYF. DNA for the CDR3: TGTGCCAGCTCACCACTACTAGCGGGGGCCAGCCAAGAGACCCAGTACTTC.

The table lists this clone with a count of one. The chain combines TRBV6-5 with TRBJ1-6; D possibly corresponds to TRBD1 (6 bases). Germline CDR1 is MNHEY and CDR2 is SVGAGI. The CDR3 contains 16 residues. V was clipped by 2 bases and J by 0 bases, with 8 bases between them. CDR3 sequence: CASSYGGSSYNSPLHF. Written as DNA, the CDR3 is TGTGCCAGCAGTTACGGGGGCAGCTCCTATAATTCACCCCTCCACTTT.

The chain combines TRBV7-8 with TRBJ2-2, with 11 bases lining up with TRBD2. The V segment lost 4 bases and the J segment 3 bases; nucleotides outside the gene matches: 4. There are 16 residues in the CDR3. Germline loops: CDR1 SGHVS, CDR2 FQNEAQ. This CDR3 is CASSYSGGAYTGELFF. For the CDR3, the DNA is TGTGCCAGCAGCTATAGCGGGGGGGCGTACACCGGGGAGCTGTTTTTT.

Of note for this clone: Distinct nucleotide sequences in the sample also encode this CDR3. The chain has TRBV5-1 and TRBJ1-4; D is possibly TRBD1 (5 bases). V was trimmed by 1 base and J by 0 bases, leaving 19 bases between them. CDR1 and CDR2 (germline): SGHRS, YFSETQ. The CDR3 runs 19 residues. Written as DNA, the CDR3 is TGCGCCAGCAGCTTGAAGCTTAGGAGGGACGGCGCAACTAATGAAAAACTGTTTTTT. Encoded protein: CASSLKLRRDGATNEKLFF.

This chain's CDR3 is CASSREGNTEAFF. The CDR3 DNA reads as TGTGCCAGCAGCAGAGAGGGGAACACTGAAGCTTTCTTT. The chain is built from TRBV7-3 and TRBJ1-1, with D unresolved. The germline V gene encodes CDR1 SGHTA and CDR2 FQGTGA. V lost 5 bases, J lost 1 base, and 8 bases lay in between. This CDR3 spans 13 amino acids.

The chain recombines TRBV14 with TRBJ2-3; 10 bases match TRBD2. The CDR3 covers 18 residues. CDR1 and CDR2 (germline): SGHDN, FVKESK. Unmatched junction bases numbered 8, after V lost 0 bases and J lost 2 bases. The CDR3 DNA reads TGTGCCAGCAGCCAAGATCTTACCGGGACTAGCGACACAGATACGCAGTATTTT. Translating it yields CASSQDLTGTSDTDTQYF.

The chain joins TRBV11-2 to TRBJ2-3; 9 bases are shared with TRBD2. The V gene's germline CDR1 is SGHAT and CDR2 FQNNGV. The trim removed 1 base at V and 1 base at J, leaving 3 bases unmatched. The length of the CDR3 is 16 residues. The CDR3 protein is CASSLGLAGRTDTQYF. The CDR3 nucleotides read TGTGCCAGCAGCTTAGGTCTAGCGGGGCGCACAGATACGCAGTATTTT.

This chain uses TRBV20-1 with TRBJ1-2; unclear D gene. V was cut by 5 bases and J by 6 bases, with 7 bases left in between. This CDR3 comprises 10 residues. CDR1 is DFQATT, CDR2 SNEGSKA, per germline (reference sequence). CDR3 amino acids: CSAERNGYTF. The CDR3, as DNA: TGCAGTGCTGAGAGGAATGGCTACACCTTC.

This sequence joins TRBV1 and TRBJ2-1; TRBD2 is taken as the D call from the table, unchecked against the DNA. TRBV1 is a pseudogene segment. This CDR3 comprises 15 residues. This chain's CDR3 is CTSSRLAGGPSEQFF. In nucleotides, the CDR3 is TGCACCAGCAGCCGGCTAGCGGGGGGGCCCAGCGAGCAGTTCTTC.

The V gene is TRBV7-2, the J gene TRBJ1-5, with TRBD1 matching 7 bases. V shed 1 base and J 2 bases; nucleotides not matched to a gene: 2. The CDR3 is 15 amino acids. Germline V CDR1 and CDR2: SGHTA, FQGNSA. The CDR3 spells CASSLGDSGNQPQHF. The CDR3 nucleotides are TGTGCCAGCAGCTTAGGGGACAGCGGCAATCAGCCCCAGCATTTT.

V is TRBV9 and J is TRBJ2-3; 12 bases align to TRBD2. Germline V gene sequence: CDR1 SGDLS, CDR2 YYNGEE. This CDR3 region has 16 residues. Trimming took 0 bases from V and 3 from J; bases not matched to a gene: 2. The CDR3 DNA reads TGTGCCAGCAGCGTAGTGACTAGCGGGGGTACAGATACGCAGTATTTT. Its protein is CASSVVTSGGTDTQYF.

This chain connects TRBV11-2 to TRBJ1-2; D uncertain. Germline CDR1 and CDR2: SGHAT and FQNNGV. There are 14 residues in the CDR3. V was clipped by 1 base and J by 8 bases, with 14 bases between them. The CDR3 spells CASSLVSRIEGYTF. The CDR3 DNA reads TGTGCCAGCAGCTTAGTCTCCAGGATCGAGGGCTACACCTTC.

The gene calls are TRBV29-1 and TRBJ2-2; TRBD1 is a possible D gene (6 bases). Germline values: CDR1 SQVTM, CDR2 ANQGSEA. The CDR3 consists of 15 residues. V was shortened by 4 bases and J by 0 bases, with 12 bases between the two germline ends. CDR3 sequence (DNA): TGCAGCGTTGGTCGGCAGGGGCCGAACACCGGGGAGCTGTTTTTT. It translates to CSVGRQGPNTGELFF.

The V and J genes are TRBV19 and TRBJ1-1, with 7 bases matching TRBD1. Germline V gives CDR1 LNHDA, CDR2 SQIVND (reference sequence). V was clipped by 1 base and J by 5 bases; unmatched bases: 7. The CDR3 consists of 15 residues. The CDR3 bases are TGTGCCAGTAGTATAGGGACAGGTACCCGGACTGAAGCTTTCTTT. The encoded protein is CASSIGTGTRTEAFF.